This T cell receptor (beta chain) was documented in a study of T-cell memory formation after mild COVID-19. TCRdb analysed the 5' RACE reads with MiXCR anew, one entry per CDR3 protein. Here the sample spans approximately 210,000 distinct CDR3 sequences, around 27% being singletons. CDR1 and CDR2 (germline): DFQATT, SNEGSKA (reference sequence). V lost 2 bases to trimming and J lost 3 bases; unmatched junction nucleotides: 9. CDR3 size: 16 residues. This sequence was found in an adult woman who had mild COVID-19 (a few samples of this study predate the infection). Cell type and time point are not known. This chain links TRBV20-1 with TRBJ1-4; 7 bases fit TRBD1. Material for sequencing was PBMCs or a T cell subset sorted from them (not recorded which). In DNA form, the CDR3 reads TGCAGTGCTAGAAGAATTTACAGGGGCCCTAATGAAAAACTGTTTTTT. Its translation: CSARRIYRGPNEKLFF.